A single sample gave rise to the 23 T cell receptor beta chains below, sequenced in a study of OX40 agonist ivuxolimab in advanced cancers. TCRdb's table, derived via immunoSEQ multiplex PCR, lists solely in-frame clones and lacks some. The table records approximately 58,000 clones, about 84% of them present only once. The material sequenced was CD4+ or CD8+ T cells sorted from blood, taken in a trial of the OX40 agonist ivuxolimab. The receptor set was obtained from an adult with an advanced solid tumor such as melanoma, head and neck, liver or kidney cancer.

The CDR3 protein is CASSRGDRDYGYTF. The CDR3, as DNA: TGTGCCAGCAGTCGGGGAGATCGGGACTATGGCTACACCTTC. V is TRBV28 and J is TRBJ1-2; D is ambiguous. Trimming took 5 bases from V and 3 from J, leaving 13 bases between them. Germline lookup yields CDR1 MDHEN and CDR2 SYDVKM. There are 14 residues in the CDR3.

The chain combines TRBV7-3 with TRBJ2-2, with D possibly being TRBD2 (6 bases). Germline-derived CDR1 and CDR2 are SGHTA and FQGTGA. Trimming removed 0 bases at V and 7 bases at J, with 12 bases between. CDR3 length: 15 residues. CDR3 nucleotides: TGTGCCAGCAGCTTAACGAGCCGGAGGGGCGGGGAGCTGTTTTTT. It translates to CASSLTSRRGGELFF.

Here the CDR3 DNA reads TGTGCCAGTAGTACTCAGGGGGCGCCCTATGGCTACACCTTC. Translating it yields CASSTQGAPYGYTF. The J gene is TRBJ1-2, the V gene TRBV19; 8 bases line up with TRBD1. The CDR3 consists of 14 residues. Trimming cost V 4 bases and J 4 bases; bases outside gene matches: 5. Germline loops: CDR1 LNHDA, CDR2 SQIVND (reference sequence).

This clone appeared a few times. DNA for the CDR3: TGTGCCAGCAGACCCGGACAGACCTACGAGCAGTACTTC. Translated: CASRPGQTYEQYF. The chain uses TRBV28 and TRBJ2-7; possible D gene TRBD1, 6 bases. V dropped 6 bases and J dropped 2 bases, with 11 bases sitting between them. CDR1 is MDHEN and CDR2 is SYDVKM in the germline V gene. The CDR3 is 13 residues long.

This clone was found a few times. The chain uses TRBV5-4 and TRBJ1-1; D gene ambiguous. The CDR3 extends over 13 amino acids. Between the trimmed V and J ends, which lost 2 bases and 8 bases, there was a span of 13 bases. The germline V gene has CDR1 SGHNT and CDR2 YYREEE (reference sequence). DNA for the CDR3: TGTGCCAGCAGCTTCGGAGGGAAGCAAGAAGCTTTCTTT. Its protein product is CASSFGGKQEAFF.

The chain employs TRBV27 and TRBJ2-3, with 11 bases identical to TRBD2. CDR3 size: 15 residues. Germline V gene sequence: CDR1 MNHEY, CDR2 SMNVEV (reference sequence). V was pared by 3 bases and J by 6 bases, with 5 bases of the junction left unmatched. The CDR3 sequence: CASSFLAGGYDTQYF. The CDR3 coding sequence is TGTGCCAGCAGTTTTCTAGCGGGGGGCTATGATACGCAGTATTTT.

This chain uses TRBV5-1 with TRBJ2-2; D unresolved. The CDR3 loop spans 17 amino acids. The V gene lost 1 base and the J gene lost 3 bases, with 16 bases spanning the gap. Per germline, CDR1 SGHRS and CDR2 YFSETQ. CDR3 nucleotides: TGCGCCAGCAGCTTGTCGCCCTTCTATGGGGACACCGGGGAGCTGTTTTTT. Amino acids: CASSLSPFYGDTGELFF.

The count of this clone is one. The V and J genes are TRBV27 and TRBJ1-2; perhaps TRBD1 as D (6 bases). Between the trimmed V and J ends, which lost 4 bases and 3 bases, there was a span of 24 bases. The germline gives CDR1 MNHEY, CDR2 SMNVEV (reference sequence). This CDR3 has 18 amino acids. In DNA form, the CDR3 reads TGTGCCAGCAGTTCTCTTTCGACAGGTAGGAGATTTGACTATGGCTACACCTTC. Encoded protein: CASSSLSTGRRFDYGYTF.

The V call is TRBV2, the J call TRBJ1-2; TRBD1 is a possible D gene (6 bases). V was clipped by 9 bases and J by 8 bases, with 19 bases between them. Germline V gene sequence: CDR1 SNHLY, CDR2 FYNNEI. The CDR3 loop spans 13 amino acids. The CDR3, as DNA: TGTGCCAGGGCGGACCTGGGGGCAGCAGGCTACACCTTC. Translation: CARADLGAAGYTF.

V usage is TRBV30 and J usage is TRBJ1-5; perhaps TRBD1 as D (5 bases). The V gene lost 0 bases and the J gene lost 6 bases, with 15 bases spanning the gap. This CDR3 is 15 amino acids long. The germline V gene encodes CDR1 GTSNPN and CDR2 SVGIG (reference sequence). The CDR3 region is CAWSVRGVQRQPQHF. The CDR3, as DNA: TGTGCCTGGAGTGTAAGGGGTGTTCAACGTCAGCCCCAGCATTTT.

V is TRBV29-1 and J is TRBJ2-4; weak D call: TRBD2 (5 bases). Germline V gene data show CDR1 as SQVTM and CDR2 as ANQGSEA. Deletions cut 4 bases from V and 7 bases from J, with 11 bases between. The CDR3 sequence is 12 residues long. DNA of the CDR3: TGCAGCGTTGTCTGGCCTAGCAACATTCAGTACTTC. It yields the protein CSVVWPSNIQYF.

The CDR3 sequence: CASSFERRTVNEQYF. Here the CDR3 DNA reads TGTGCCAGCAGTTTTGAAAGGAGGACGGTCAACGAGCAGTACTTC. The V and J genes are TRBV6-6 and TRBJ2-7; TRBD2 is a possible D gene (5 bases). V dropped 4 bases and J dropped 5 bases, with 18 bases sitting between them. The CDR3 runs 15 residues. CDR1 MNHNY and CDR2 SVGAGI come from the germline V gene (reference sequence).

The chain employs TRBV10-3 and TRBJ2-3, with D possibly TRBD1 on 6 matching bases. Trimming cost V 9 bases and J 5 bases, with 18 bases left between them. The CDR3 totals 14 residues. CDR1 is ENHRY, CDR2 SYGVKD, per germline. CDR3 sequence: CAIAQGRAGDTQYF. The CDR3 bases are TGTGCCATTGCACAGGGTAGGGCGGGAGATACGCAGTATTTT.

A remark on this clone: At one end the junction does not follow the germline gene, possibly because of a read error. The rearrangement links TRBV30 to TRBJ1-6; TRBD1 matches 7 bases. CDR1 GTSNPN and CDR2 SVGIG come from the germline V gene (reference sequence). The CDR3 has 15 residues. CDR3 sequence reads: CAWTAPGQLNSPPHF. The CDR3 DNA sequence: TGTGCCTGGACCGCTCCGGGACAGCTAAATTCACCCCCCCACTTT.

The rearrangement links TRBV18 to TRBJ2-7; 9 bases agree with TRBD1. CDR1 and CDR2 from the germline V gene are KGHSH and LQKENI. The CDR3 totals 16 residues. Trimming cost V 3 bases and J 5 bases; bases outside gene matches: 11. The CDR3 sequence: CASSPGTGSLLDEQYF. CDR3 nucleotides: TGTGCCAGCTCACCCGGGACAGGGTCCCTCCTAGACGAGCAGTACTTC. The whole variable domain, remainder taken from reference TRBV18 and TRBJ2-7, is NAGVMQNPRHLVRRRGQEARLRCSPMKGHSHVYWYRQLPEEGLKFMVYLQKENIIDESGMPKERFSAEFPKEGPSILRIQQVVRGDSAAYFCASSPGTGSLLDEQYFGPGTRLTVT.

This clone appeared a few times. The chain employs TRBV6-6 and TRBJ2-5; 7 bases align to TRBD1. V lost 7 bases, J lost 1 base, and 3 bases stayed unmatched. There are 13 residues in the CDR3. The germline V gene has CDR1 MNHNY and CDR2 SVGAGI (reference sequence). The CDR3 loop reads CASTDRAQETQYF. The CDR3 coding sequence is TGTGCCAGCACCGACAGGGCCCAAGAGACCCAGTACTTC.

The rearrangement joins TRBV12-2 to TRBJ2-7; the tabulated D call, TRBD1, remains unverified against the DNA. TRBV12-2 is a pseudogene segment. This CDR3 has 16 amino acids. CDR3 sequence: CASRPWPPRAVYEQYF. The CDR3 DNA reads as TGTGCAAGTCGCCCCTGGCCTCCCAGGGCAGTCTACGAGCAGTACTTC.

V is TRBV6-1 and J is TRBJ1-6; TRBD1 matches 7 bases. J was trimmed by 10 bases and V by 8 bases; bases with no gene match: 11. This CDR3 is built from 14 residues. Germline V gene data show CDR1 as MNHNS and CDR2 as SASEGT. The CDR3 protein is CASDRVVVGSPLHF. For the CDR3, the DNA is TGTGCCAGCGACAGGGTAGTTGTAGGATCACCCCTCCACTTT.

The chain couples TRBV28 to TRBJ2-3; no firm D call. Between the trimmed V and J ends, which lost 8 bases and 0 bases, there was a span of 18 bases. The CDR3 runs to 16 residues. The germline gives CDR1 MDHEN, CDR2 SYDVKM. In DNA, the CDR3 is TGTGCCAGCTCGAAGGGAACCCAGACTAGCACAGATACGCAGTATTTT. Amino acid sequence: CASSKGTQTSTDTQYF.

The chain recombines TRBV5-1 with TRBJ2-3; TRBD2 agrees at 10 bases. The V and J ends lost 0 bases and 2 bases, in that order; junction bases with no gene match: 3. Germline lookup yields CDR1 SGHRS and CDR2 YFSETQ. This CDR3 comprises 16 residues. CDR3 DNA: TGCGCCAGCAGCTTGGCCGGGACTAGCGCCACAGATACGCAGTATTTT. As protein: CASSLAGTSATDTQYF. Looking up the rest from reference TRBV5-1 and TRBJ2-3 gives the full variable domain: KAGVTQTPRYLIKTRGQQVTLSCSPISGHRSVSWYQQTPGQGLQFLFEYFSETQRNKGNFPGRFSGRQFSNSRSEMNVSTLELGDSALYLCASSLAGTSATDTQYFGPGTRLTVL.

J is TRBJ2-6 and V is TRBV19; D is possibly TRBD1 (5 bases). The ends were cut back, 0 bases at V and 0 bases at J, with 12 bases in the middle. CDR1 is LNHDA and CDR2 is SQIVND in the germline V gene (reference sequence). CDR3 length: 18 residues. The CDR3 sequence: CASSIDGASNSGANVLTF. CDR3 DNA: TGTGCCAGTAGTATAGATGGGGCTTCAAACTCTGGGGCCAACGTCCTGACTTTC.

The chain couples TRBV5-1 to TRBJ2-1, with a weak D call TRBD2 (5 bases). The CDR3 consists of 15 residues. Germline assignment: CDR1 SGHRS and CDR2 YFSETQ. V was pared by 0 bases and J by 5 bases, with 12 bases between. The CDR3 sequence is CASSLGARADNEQFF. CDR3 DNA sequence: TGCGCCAGCAGCTTGGGAGCGAGGGCAGACAATGAGCAGTTCTTC. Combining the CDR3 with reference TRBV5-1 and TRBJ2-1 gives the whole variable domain KAGVTQTPRYLIKTRGQQVTLSCSPISGHRSVSWYQQTPGQGLQFLFEYFSETQRNKGNFPGRFSGRQFSNSRSEMNVSTLELGDSALYLCASSLGARADNEQFFGPGTRLTVL.

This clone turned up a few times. CDR3 sequence (DNA): TGTGCCAGCAGCGTAGGAGGGAATAACTATGGCTACACCTTC. This gives the protein CASSVGGNNYGYTF. The rearrangement links TRBV9 to TRBJ1-2; no reliable D call. V lost 0 bases and J lost 1, with 7 bases in between. This CDR3 region has 14 residues. Germline V CDR1 and CDR2: SGDLS, YYNGEE.